This T cell receptor (beta chain) is drawn from a study of T cell changes during pregnancy in multiple sclerosis (dated by TCRdb to about 2019). A note on the overall study: In women with multiple sclerosis, the researchers looked at how the T cell repertoire shifted as pregnancy progressed.

The method behind the library was the immunoSEQ multiplex PCR assay. TCRdb limited this immuneACCESS table to in-frame rearrangements with V and J called. A share of clones is missing; checked studies link under half to unresolved V genes, and the rest is unexplained. The sample has 35,000 to 55,000 clones on record, roughly 88% of them singletons. 4% to 6% of the sample belongs to the ten largest clones. Concerning this clone itself: Its antigen has not been determined. One base away there is no much larger clone; base qualities are not given.

The cysteine opens and the phenylalanine closes a CDR3 of 14 amino acids. Here the CDR3 DNA is all that survives: 42 bases in frame from base 1. The germline V gene sets CDR1 to MNHNS and CDR2 to SASEGT. Deletion took 4 bases off V and 2 bases off J, with a span of 12 bases between the germline ends. This TCR came from a female donor in good health, enrolled as a control in a pregnancy study. Specimen: peripheral blood, collected in the second trimester of pregnancy. The sequence is built from TRBV6-1 and TRBJ2-7; perhaps TRBD1 is the D gene, with 5 bases matching. The encoded CDR3 is CASSVSGSPYEQYF. The base sequence is TGTGCCAGCAGTGTTTCAGGGTCCCCCTACGAGCAGTACTTC.